The table lists the clone carrying this T cell receptor (beta chain) with a few counts. The antigen is undetermined. The CDR3 end is not reached by the read, which stops 3 residues before it; the germline J gene fills it in. These data come from a study of T cell clonality in common variable immunodeficiency. Study conclusions and caveats: CVID patient heterogeneity limited repertoire-clinical complication correlations.

Here immunoSEQ multiplex PCR was the method, and the copy in TCRdb shows in-frame clones only, minus some. Singletons are absent from the sample, which has about 43,000 clones. Germline V CDR1 and CDR2: LNHDA, SQIVND (reference sequence). There are 18 residues in the CDR3. The genes are TRBV19 and TRBJ1-2; TRBD1 might be the D (5 bases). What was sequenced was peripheral blood mononuclear cells. The TCR originated in a person between 18 and 75 years old in good health. CDR3 sequence reads: CASSRAGTSGGSSYDYTF. The sequenced part of the CDR3 DNA is TGTGCCAGTAGTAGAGCCGGGACTAGCGGGGGGAGCTCCTACGAC.